Reported below is one T cell receptor beta chain. Antigen unknown. The data stem from a study of CD8 T cells in ankylosing spondylitis. MiXCR was run by TCRdb on the 5' RACE reads, yielding one entry per CDR3 protein. The data hold roughly 230,000 distinct CDR3 sequences, with over 9.5% observed a single time. This CDR3 spans 14 amino acids. Per germline, CDR1 GTSNPN and CDR2 SVGIG (reference sequence). V lost 1 base, J lost 5 bases, and 14 bases lay in between. General study findings and limits: Previous work reported some of these motif variants in the synovial fluid and blood of reactive arthritis. A TCR beta motif of eight highly homologous variants appeared characteristic of ankylosing spondylitis blood. Significant enrichment of disease-linked clones was reportedly seen in matched ankylosing spondylitis synovial fluid.

The J gene is TRBJ1-2, the V gene TRBV30; a weak D match, TRBD1 (6 bases). Sequenced input: blood, either unsorted or a sorted T cell fraction (not recorded which). The sequence derives from a male donor with ankylosing spondylitis or in good health (not recorded which). CDR3 in DNA: TGTGCCTGGAGTGGAGGGGGGGATTCATATGGCTACACCTTC. The encoded protein is CAWSGGGDSYGYTF.